The 7 T cell receptor beta chains given below trace back to one sample, sequenced in a study of breast tumors, draining lymph nodes, adjacent tissues. Using its own MiXCR run on the multiplex PCR reads, TCRdb lists one record per CDR3 protein. This sample has some 120,000 distinct CDR3 sequences, with about 20% found just once. Samples came from axillary lymph nodes draining the breast cancer. The sequencing sample was made of axillary lymph node tissue. The receptors here all came from a female donor with breast cancer. Some clones in this sample may be carry-over from other donors' samples.

This chain joins TRBV10-3 and TRBJ1-1, with a possible D match to TRBD1 (5 bases). The CDR3 loop spans 14 amino acids. The germline V gene encodes CDR1 ENHRY and CDR2 SYGVKD. V was shortened by 4 bases and J by 0 bases, with 9 bases between the two germline ends. The CDR3: CAISAGPLNTEAFF. CDR3 coding DNA: TGTGCCATCAGTGCGGGACCGCTGAACACTGAAGCTTTCTTT.

This clonotype has a count of ten or more. The chain is built from TRBV5-1 and TRBJ2-1; 11 bases map to TRBD2. This CDR3 has 17 amino acids. After removal of 0 bases from V and 1 base from J, the junction contained 3 bases not matched to a gene. Germline CDR1 is SGHRS and CDR2 is YFSETQ. The CDR3 DNA is TGCGCCAGCAGCTTGGGAACTAGCGGGAGATCCTACAATGAGCAGTTCTTC. Residues: CASSLGTSGRSYNEQFF.

This clonotype was seen many times. The chain couples TRBV9 to TRBJ2-3; weak D call: TRBD2 (6 bases). This CDR3 has 15 residues. Germline CDR1 is SGDLS and CDR2 is YYNGEE. Trimming stripped 0 bases from V and 6 bases from J, with 14 bases between. The CDR3 sequence is CASSVEHAGGDTQYF. In nucleotides, the CDR3 is TGTGCCAGCAGCGTAGAACACGCTGGGGGGGATACGCAGTATTTT.

As concerns this clonotype: Just one base apart from a much larger clone, this may be a read error. The chain combines TRBV3-1 with TRBJ2-3; 12 nucleotides agree with TRBD2. The CDR3 is made up of 16 amino acids. Germline V lookup: CDR1 LGHDT, CDR2 YNNKEL (reference sequence). CDR3 nucleotides: TGTGCCAGCAGCTACAGGACTAGCGGGAAAGGAGATACGCGGTATTTT. Translating gives CASSYRTSGKGDTRYF.

This clonotype was detected only once. This may be a read error, as it is one base from a much larger clone. The conserved phenylalanine or tryptophan normally closing the CDR3 is absent here, so this likely arose from a read error. The CDR3 DNA sequence: TGTGCCAGCACCTTAAGCCTAGAGACCCAGTACCTC. Residues: CASTLSLETQYL. The chain recombines TRBV6-1 with TRBJ2-5; D gene unclear. Looked up from germline, CDR1 is MNHNS and CDR2 is SASEGT. The CDR3 covers 12 residues. V lost 7 bases to trimming and J lost 4 bases, with 10 bases between them.

The genes are TRBV6-6 and TRBJ1-5, with 9 bases aligning to TRBD1. The CDR3 runs 20 residues. V was pared by 5 bases and J by 2 bases, with 19 bases of the junction left unmatched. Germline CDR1 MNHNY, CDR2 SVGAGI (reference sequence). CDR3 bases: TGTGCCAGCAGTGACGCTATTTGGGACAGGGAGGGACCCGGCAATCAGCCCCAGCATTTT. Protein: CASSDAIWDREGPGNQPQHF.

This clonotype showed up many times. The chain is built from TRBV10-3 and TRBJ2-7; D is undetermined. The germline CDR1 and CDR2 sequences are ENHRY and SYGVKD. This CDR3 has 11 residues. V was pared by 2 bases and J by 6 bases, with 5 bases between. The CDR3 protein is CAISESAEQYF. DNA of the CDR3: TGTGCCATCAGTGAGAGTGCCGAGCAGTACTTC.